This T cell receptor (beta chain) was documented in a study of persistence of HIV-infected CD4 T cells. Turning to the study itself: Isolated cells were CMV- and HIV-1 Gag-responding CD4+ T cells.

The CDR3 loop spans 14 amino acids. With V trimmed by 7 bases and J by 5 bases, 6 bases remained unmatched. Germline V gene sequence: CDR1 SQVTM, CDR2 ANQGSEA. Details on this clone: Antigen unknown.

The stimulus was an HIV-1 Gag 15-mer peptide pool, 0.85 to 1 ug/peptide/mL. CD40L-negative CD69-negative CD45RO-high memory CD4+ T cells were sorted as populations depleted of antigen-responding cells. Undetectable plasma HIV-1 RNA below 50 copies/mL lasted at least 4 years. Sequencing used immunoSEQ version 4 in survey mode. Repertoires were generated with immunoSEQ multiplex PCR, while TCRdb's copy carries only in-frame clones and drops some. The data show about 43,000 clones, more than 75% seen once. The chain joins TRBV29-1 to TRBJ2-2; 11 bases align to TRBD1. This TCR was recovered from an adult man with HIV who was CMV-seropositive. The sample in question was CD4+ T cells sorted from PBMCs after approximately 19-hour stimulation, obtained from a patient who received antiretroviral therapy. The CDR3 here is CSARTGGETGELFF. The DNA of the CDR3 is TGCAGCGCCAGGACAGGGGGCGAGACCGGGGAGCTGTTTTTT.